Below, 3 T cell receptor beta chains from the same sample are listed, as sequenced in a study of OX40 agonist ivuxolimab in advanced cancers. Profiling relied on immunoSEQ multiplex PCR, and the TCRdb table lists in-frame clones only, not all of them. The sample yields more than 65,000 clones, approximately 87% seen once. The input for sequencing was CD4+ or CD8+ T cells sorted from blood, taken in a trial of the OX40 agonist ivuxolimab. The receptors come from an adult with an advanced solid tumor such as melanoma, head and neck, liver or kidney cancer.

This chain joins TRBV19 and TRBJ2-1, with 9 positions matching TRBD1. Germline assignment: CDR1 LNHDA and CDR2 SQIVND (reference sequence). This CDR3 contains 15 residues. V shed 3 bases, J shed 7 bases, and the junction held 7 bases outside the gene matches. CDR3 region: CASSIRTGVLNEQFF. The CDR3 coding sequence is TGTGCCAGTAGTATTAGGACAGGGGTATTAAATGAGCAGTTCTTC. Complete variable domain (other parts from reference TRBV19 and TRBJ2-1): DGGITQSPKYLFRKEGQNVTLSCEQNLNHDAMYWYRQDPGQGLRLIYYSQIVNDFQKGDIAEGYSVSREKKESFPLTVTSAQKNPTAFYLCASSIRTGVLNEQFFGPGTRLTVL.

This chain connects TRBV5-4 to TRBJ2-1, with TRBD2 matching over 7 bases. J was trimmed by 0 bases and V by 4 bases; bases with no gene match: 4. This CDR3 contains 15 residues. In germline, CDR1 is SGHNT, CDR2 YYREEE (reference sequence). The CDR3 is CASSHGGTSYNEQFF. The CDR3 nucleotides are TGTGCCAGCAGCCACGGGGGGACCTCCTACAATGAGCAGTTCTTC.

The CDR3 protein is CASSLGRGRFYNEQFF. The CDR3 nucleotides read TGTGCCAGCAGCTTAGGAAGGGGGCGTTTCTACAATGAGCAGTTCTTC. The V and J genes are TRBV7-9 and TRBJ2-1, with 7 bases matching TRBD1. Germline lookup yields CDR1 SEHNR and CDR2 FQNEAQ (reference sequence). The CDR3 sequence is 16 residues long. Trimming cost V 1 base and J 3 bases; bases outside gene matches: 6.